Following are 8 T cell receptor beta chains from one sample sequenced in a study of spatial heterogeneity in lung cancer. Time point: blood at routine non-recurrence follow-up after resection. Sequencing was performed on whole RNA extracted from tumor and nontumor lung tissue, or from frozen PBMC, and the material was left unsorted. MiXCR was run by TCRdb on the 5' RACE reads, yielding one entry per CDR3 protein. In the table there are tens of thousands of distinct CDR3 sequences, around 6% of which are singletons. Sample: PBMCs, taken at follow-up. These TCRs come from a male donor with early-stage non-small cell lung cancer.

This clonotype was observed many times. The chain combines TRBV6-5 with TRBJ1-1, with D uncertain. Trimming removed 2 bases from V and 6 bases from J, with 4 bases in between. CDR1 MNHEY and CDR2 SVGAGI come from the germline V gene. The CDR3 is made up of 11 amino acids. CDR3 amino acids: CASSYEAEAFF. CDR3 bases: TGTGCCAGCAGTTACGAGGCTGAAGCTTTCTTT.

J is TRBJ1-5 and V is TRBV18; D ambiguous. The ends were cut back, 2 bases at V and 2 bases at J, with 10 bases in the middle. The germline V gene encodes CDR1 KGHSH and CDR2 LQKENI. The CDR3 spans 15 residues. CDR3 sequence (DNA): TGTGCCAGCTCACCAGGCGATGTTGGCAATCAGCCCCAGCATTTT. Residues: CASSPGDVGNQPQHF.

This clonotype was picked up many times. One end of the junction fails to match germline, which may point to a read error. The V call is TRBV24-1, the J call TRBJ1-5; the match to TRBD1 covers 7 bases. The CDR3 length is 13 residues. Per the germline V gene, CDR1 is KGHDR and CDR2 is SFDVKD. CDR3 region: CATSGQANQPQHF. CDR3 nucleotide sequence: TGTGCCACTAGTGGACAGGCAAATCAGCCCCAGCATTTT.

The table lists this clonotype with many counts. The chain employs TRBV6-2 or TRBV6-3 and TRBJ2-7; 11 bases are shared with TRBD1. Germline CDR1 is MNHEY and CDR2 is SVGEGT. The CDR3 length is 15 residues. Written as DNA, the CDR3 is TGTGCCAGCAGTTCATGGACAGGGGGCTCCCACGAGCAGTACGTC. Translation: CASSSWTGGSHEQYV.

This clonotype was counted between two and nine times. The V and J genes are TRBV27 and TRBJ1-6; D unresolved. V lost 6 bases to trimming and J lost 0 bases, with 6 bases between them. The germline V gene has CDR1 MNHEY and CDR2 SMNVEV (reference sequence). This CDR3 contains 14 residues. The CDR3 sequence is CASSRSSYNSPLHF. CDR3 bases: TGTGCCAGCAGCAGGAGCTCCTATAATTCACCCCTCCACTTT.

At least ten counts were recorded for this clonotype. The chain is built from TRBV30 and TRBJ2-7; D possibly corresponds to TRBD1 (5 bases). The V and J ends lost 0 bases and 6 bases respectively, with 12 bases between them. CDR3 length: 13 residues. CDR1 GTSNPN and CDR2 SVGIG come from the germline V gene (reference sequence). The CDR3 DNA reads TGTGCCTGGAGTGTACCAGGGCTAGGCGAGCAGTACTTC. As protein: CAWSVPGLGEQYF.

This clonotype has a count of ten or more. The V call is TRBV7-9, the J call TRBJ2-5, with 7 bases that match TRBD2. The CDR3 is 12 amino acids. Germline loops: CDR1 SEHNR, CDR2 FQNEAQ (reference sequence). The trim removed 5 bases at V and 8 bases at J, leaving 5 bases unmatched. CDR3 region: CASSPTSFTQYF. CDR3 sequence (DNA): TGTGCCAGCAGCCCGACTAGCTTCACCCAGTACTTC.

This clonotype has a handful of counts. This sequence joins TRBV20-1 and TRBJ1-5; D gene unclear. The germline V gene encodes CDR1 DFQATT and CDR2 SNEGSKA (reference sequence). V was shortened by 2 bases and J by 5 bases, with 10 bases between the two germline ends. The CDR3 covers 13 residues. DNA for the CDR3: TGCAGTGCTAGAAGGCAGCTTGATCAGCCCCAGCATTTT. Translating it yields CSARRQLDQPQHF.